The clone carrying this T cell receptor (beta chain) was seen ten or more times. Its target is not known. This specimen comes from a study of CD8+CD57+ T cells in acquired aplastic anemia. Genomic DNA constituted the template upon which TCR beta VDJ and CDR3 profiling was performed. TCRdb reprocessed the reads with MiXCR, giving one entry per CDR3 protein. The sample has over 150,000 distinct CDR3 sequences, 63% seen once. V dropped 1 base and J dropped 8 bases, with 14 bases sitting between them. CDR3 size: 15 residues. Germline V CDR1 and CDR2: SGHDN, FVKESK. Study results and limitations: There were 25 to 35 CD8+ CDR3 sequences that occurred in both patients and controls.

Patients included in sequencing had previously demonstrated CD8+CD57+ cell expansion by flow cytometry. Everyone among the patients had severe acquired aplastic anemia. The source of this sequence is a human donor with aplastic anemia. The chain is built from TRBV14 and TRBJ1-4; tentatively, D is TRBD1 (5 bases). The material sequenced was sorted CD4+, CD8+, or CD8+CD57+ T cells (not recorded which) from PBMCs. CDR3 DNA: TGTGCCAGCAGCCAAGGAGGGTACAGGAGCGAAAAACTGTTTTTT. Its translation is CASSQGGYRSEKLFF.